Below, 12 T cell receptor beta chains from the same sample are listed, as sequenced in a study of cytotoxic CD8 clonotypes in ibrutinib-treated CLL. Sequenced by immunoSEQ multiplex PCR; TCRdb stores in-frame clones only, minus some. Among tens of thousands of clones listed, approximately 85% were seen once. The sample in question was PBMCs, obtained after 24 months of ibrutinib treatment. These receptors were obtained from a human donor with chronic lymphocytic leukemia.

J is TRBJ2-3 and V is TRBV15; 15 nucleotides agree with TRBD2. Trimming cost V 5 bases and J 5 bases; bases outside gene matches: 8. Looked up from germline, CDR1 is LNHNV and CDR2 is YYDKDF (reference sequence). The CDR3 consists of 17 residues. CDR3 residues: CATSPLGLAGGRDTQYF. The CDR3 DNA is TGTGCCACCAGCCCCTTAGGACTAGCGGGGGGGAGAGATACGCAGTATTTT.

The chain recombines TRBV7-6 with TRBJ1-1; 8 nucleotides align to TRBD1. V was pared by 5 bases and J by 1 base, with 6 bases of the junction left unmatched. The CDR3 spans 15 residues. Germline V gene data show CDR1 as SGHVS and CDR2 as FNYEAQ. CDR3 loop: CASSDGGTGNTEAFF. The DNA for the CDR3 is TGTGCCAGCAGCGACGGGGGGACAGGGAACACTGAAGCTTTCTTT.

The gene calls are TRBV5-1 and TRBJ1-1; D ambiguous. With 1 base removed from V and 7 bases from J, the gap between germline ends came to 14 bases. The CDR3 length is 14 residues. Germline CDR1 and CDR2: SGHRS and YFSETQ. The CDR3 loop reads CASSLSVGVSEAFF. In nucleotides, the CDR3 is TGCGCCAGCAGCTTGTCTGTCGGGGTGAGTGAAGCTTTCTTT.

The chain recombines TRBV19 with TRBJ2-2, with D possibly TRBD1 on 6 matching bases. Germline V gene data show CDR1 as LNHDA and CDR2 as SQIVND (reference sequence). Trimming removed 7 bases from V and 8 bases from J, with 14 bases in between. The CDR3 contains 13 residues. The CDR3: CASTKQGSGELFF. The CDR3 DNA sequence: TGTGCCAGTACTAAACAGGGTTCGGGGGAGCTGTTTTTT. Variable domain in full (rest from reference TRBV19 and TRBJ2-2): DGGITQSPKYLFRKEGQNVTLSCEQNLNHDAMYWYRQDPGQGLRLIYYSQIVNDFQKGDIAEGYSVSREKKESFPLTVTSAQKNPTAFYLCASTKQGSGELFFGEGSRLTVL.

This clone appeared a few times. The chain has TRBV19 and TRBJ2-7, with 8 positions matching TRBD1. The CDR3 sequence is 14 residues long. From germline, CDR1 is LNHDA and CDR2 SQIVND (reference sequence). J lost 1 base, V lost 5 bases, and 4 bases had no gene match. The CDR3 DNA reads TGTGCCAGTAGTGGACAGGGAGATTCCTACGAGCAGTACTTC. It yields the protein CASSGQGDSYEQYF.

The V gene is TRBV2, the J gene TRBJ2-7, with D unclear. Trimming took off 7 bases at V and 1 base at J, with 8 bases between the two ends. Germline V gene lookup returns CDR1 SNHLY and CDR2 FYNNEI. This CDR3 is built from 12 residues. The CDR3: CASNRASYEQYF. CDR3 sequence (DNA): TGTGCCAGCAATAGAGCTTCCTACGAGCAGTACTTC.

V is TRBV7-6 and J is TRBJ2-7; 7 nucleotides line up with TRBD2. The J segment lost 5 bases and the V segment lost 4 bases, leaving 8 bases of the junction unmatched. Germline V gene lookup returns CDR1 SGHVS and CDR2 FNYEAQ. This CDR3 is built from 14 residues. The CDR3 bases are TGTGCCAGCAGCTCCTCGGGGGGTAGCCACGAGCAGTACTTC. This sequence encodes CASSSSGGSHEQYF.

The chain combines TRBV9 with TRBJ2-1; a possible D gene is TRBD2 (5 bases). Trimming pared 4 bases from V and 5 bases from J, leaving 16 bases between. The V gene's germline CDR1 is SGDLS and CDR2 YYNGEE. CDR3 length: 15 residues. CDR3 region: CASSPRGGVNNEQFF. The CDR3, as DNA: TGTGCCAGCAGCCCAAGAGGAGGTGTTAACAATGAGCAGTTCTTC.

This clone came up a few times. The gene calls are TRBV5-6 and TRBJ1-3; D gene ambiguous. V gave up 0 bases and J gave up 2 bases, with 9 bases separating them. CDR1 is SGHDT, CDR2 YYEEEE, per germline. The length of the CDR3 is 15 residues. As DNA, the CDR3 is TGTGCCAGCAGCTTGGGTCAGGAGGCTGGAAACACCATATATTTT. It encodes CASSLGQEAGNTIYF.

The chain couples TRBV6-4 to TRBJ1-6; D gene uncertain. CDR3 length: 13 amino acids. With 9 bases removed from V and 4 bases from J, the gap between germline ends came to 10 bases. Germline assignment: CDR1 MRHNA and CDR2 SNTAGT. The CDR3 protein is CASQEGYNSPLHF. The CDR3 nucleotides are TGTGCCAGTCAAGAAGGGTATAATTCACCCCTCCACTTT.

This chain links TRBV6-5 with TRBJ1-6; TRBD1 is a possible D gene (6 bases). V lost 2 bases to trimming and J lost 2 bases, with 7 bases between them. The germline V gene encodes CDR1 MNHEY and CDR2 SVGAGI. This CDR3 spans 15 amino acids. In nucleotides, the CDR3 is TGTGCCAGCAGTTACCGGACAGCCTATAATTCACCCCTCCACTTT. The encoded protein is CASSYRTAYNSPLHF.

The CDR3 coding sequence is TGTGCCAGCAGCTCCCAGGGTAATGGCTACACCTTC. Its protein product is CASSSQGNGYTF. V and J are TRBV7-9 and TRBJ1-2, with D perhaps TRBD1 (5 bases). The germline gives CDR1 SEHNR, CDR2 FQNEAQ (reference sequence). The CDR3 is made up of 12 amino acids. Trimming removed 4 bases at V and 6 bases at J, with 9 bases between.